This passage covers 16 T cell receptor beta chains from one sample sequenced in a study of vaccination effects on CD4 cells after COVID-19. The antigens these receptors bind are not known. The authors isolated CD4+ T cells after nine to eleven days of culture. Measured with immunoSEQ multiplex PCR; TCRdb has only the in-frame clones, and not every one. Of fewer than 75,000 clones in the sample, 75% to 80% are singletons; the top ten hold roughly 2%. The specimen comprised CD4+ T cells from PBMCs cultured without peptide, sampled before COVID-19 vaccination. The receptors originated from a human donor who received a COVID-19 vaccine.

The rearrangement uses TRBV5-1 and TRBJ2-5; 7 bases match TRBD2. The CDR3 contains 20 residues. Germline loops: CDR1 SGHRS, CDR2 YFSETQ. J gave up 2 bases and V 0 bases, and 19 bases lay outside the gene matches. The CDR3 nucleotides read TGCGCCAGCAGCTTGGCCGTTACTTCGGGAGGTATCTCCAGACAAGAGACCCAGTACTTC. Protein product: CASSLAVTSGGISRQETQYF. Using reference TRBV5-1 and TRBJ2-5 for the parts outside the CDR3, the full variable domain is KAGVTQTPRYLIKTRGQQVTLSCSPISGHRSVSWYQQTPGQGLQFLFEYFSETQRNKGNFPGRFSGRQFSNSRSEMNVSTLELGDSALYLCASSLAVTSGGISRQETQYFGPGTRLLVL.

The chain employs TRBV5-5 and TRBJ1-4, with 7 bases aligning to TRBD1. V gave up 4 bases and J gave up 4 bases; unmatched junction bases: 7. This CDR3 comprises 15 residues. In germline, CDR1 is SGHKS, CDR2 YYEKEE (reference sequence). In DNA form, the CDR3 reads TGTGCCAGCAGCCGCGCGGGGACAGATAATGAAAAACTGTTTTTT. Translating gives CASSRAGTDNEKLFF. The variable domain in full, with the rest retrieved from reference TRBV5-5 and TRBJ1-4, is DAGVTQSPTHLIKTRGQQVTLRCSPISGHKSVSWYQQVLGQGPQFIFQYYEKEERGRGNFPDRFSARQFPNYSSELNVNALLLGDSALYLCASSRAGTDNEKLFFGSGTQLSVL.

The V gene is TRBV9, the J gene TRBJ2-2; 9 nucleotides agree with TRBD1. This CDR3 has 16 residues. The J segment lost 6 bases and the V segment lost 4 bases, leaving 10 bases of the junction unmatched. Germline CDR1 is SGDLS and CDR2 is YYNGEE. This CDR3 is CASSPHTRTGAGELFF. CDR3 sequence (DNA): TGTGCCAGCAGCCCCCACACCAGGACAGGGGCCGGGGAGCTGTTTTTT.

The rearrangement uses TRBV3-1 (or the pseudogene TRBV3-2) and TRBJ2-5; 12 nucleotides agree with TRBD2. CDR1 is LGHDT and CDR2 is YNNKEL in the germline V gene (reference sequence). V lost 4 bases and J lost 2; bases outside the gene matches: 2. This CDR3 comprises 15 residues. Here the CDR3 DNA reads TGTGCCAGCAGCCCGACTAGCGGGGGACAAGAGACCCAGTACTTC. Protein: CASSPTSGGQETQYF.

The chain employs TRBV7-2 and TRBJ1-2; 10 bases fit TRBD1. The CDR3 is 15 residues long. Germline assignment: CDR1 SGHTA and CDR2 FQGNSA. V gave up 5 bases and J gave up 8 bases; unmatched junction bases: 11. The CDR3: CASSPRDRGFEGYTF. DNA for the CDR3: TGTGCCAGCAGCCCCCGGGACAGGGGCTTTGAGGGCTACACCTTC.

The chain joins TRBV24-1 to TRBJ2-3; D unclear. Looked up from germline, CDR1 is KGHDR and CDR2 is SFDVKD. The CDR3 spans 13 residues. Trimming removed 3 bases from V and 0 bases from J, with 3 bases in between. The CDR3 loop is CATSDASTDTQYF. CDR3 in DNA: TGTGCCACCAGTGATGCCAGCACAGATACGCAGTATTTT.

The rearrangement joins TRBV7-2 to TRBJ2-3; 8 bases align to TRBD2. The CDR3 is made up of 19 amino acids. Germline values: CDR1 SGHTA, CDR2 FQGNSA. J was trimmed by 4 bases and V by 2 bases; bases with no gene match: 17. The CDR3 sequence: CASSLSSLRIAGLADTQYF. In DNA, the CDR3 is TGTGCCAGCAGCTTATCTTCGTTGAGAATAGCGGGGTTAGCAGATACGCAGTATTTT.

The DNA of the CDR3 is TGTGCCAGCAGCGCCCGGGACAGGTTTTGGCAGCCCCAGCATTTT. Translated, it gives CASSARDRFWQPQHF. The chain combines TRBV9 with TRBJ1-5; 8 bases fit TRBD1. CDR1 and CDR2 (germline): SGDLS, YYNGEE. V dropped 3 bases and J dropped 7; count of bases not matched to a gene: 9. The CDR3 contains 15 residues. Filled out from reference TRBV9 and TRBJ1-5, the complete variable domain reads DSGVTQTPKHLITATGQRVTLRCSPRSGDLSVYWYQQSLDQGLQFLIQYYNGEERAKGNILERFSAQQFPDLHSELNLSSLELGDSALYFCASSARDRFWQPQHFGDGTRLSIL.

This chain connects TRBV11-2 to TRBJ1-2, with 8 bases lining up with TRBD1. V lost 5 bases to trimming and J lost 0 bases; unmatched junction nucleotides: 11. The CDR3 spans 17 residues. From germline, CDR1 is SGHAT and CDR2 FQNNGV. The DNA of the CDR3 is TGTGCCAGCAGCCCAGGACAGGGTGGGCTAACTAACTATGGCTACACCTTC. Translated: CASSPGQGGLTNYGYTF.

The chain employs TRBV10-3 and TRBJ1-1; D not resolved. V was trimmed by 11 bases and J by 8 bases, leaving 15 bases between them. Germline V CDR1 and CDR2: ENHRY, SYGVKD. The CDR3 is 11 residues long. The DNA of the CDR3 is TGTGCCGTAACTCGGGGATGGGAAGCTTTCTTT. It is translated as CAVTRGWEAFF.

The chain joins TRBV7-3 to TRBJ2-5; the match to TRBD2 covers 11 bases. CDR3 length: 16 amino acids. The V segment lost 4 bases and the J segment 9 bases; nucleotides outside the gene matches: 13. Germline CDR1 is SGHTA and CDR2 is FQGTGA. Here the CDR3 DNA reads TGTGCCAGCAGCTCCCAGCTAGCGGGGGGCGCAGGGGCCCAGTACTTC. This gives the protein CASSSQLAGGAGAQYF.

This chain joins TRBV11-2 and TRBJ2-3, with 15 bases matching TRBD2. The CDR3 covers 15 residues. V lost 5 bases to trimming and J lost 13 bases; unmatched junction nucleotides: 10. The germline V gene encodes CDR1 SGHAT and CDR2 FQNNGV. CDR3 protein: CASSPRRTSGGAKYF. The CDR3 DNA reads TGTGCCAGCAGCCCCCGGCGGACTAGCGGGGGGGCCAAGTATTTT.

The chain has TRBV6-5 and TRBJ2-7; 8 positions match TRBD2. V shed 6 bases and J 3 bases; nucleotides not matched to a gene: 7. The CDR3 loop spans 14 amino acids. The germline CDR1 and CDR2 sequences are MNHEY and SVGAGI. The CDR3, as DNA: TGTGCCAGCAGCCGAACGGGACTAGGCTACGAGCAGTACGTC. Encoded protein: CASSRTGLGYEQYV.

The chain uses TRBV4-1 and TRBJ2-6, with 9 bases fitting TRBD1. The ends lost 3 bases at V and 1 base at J; junction bases unmatched: 10. Per the germline V gene, CDR1 is MGHRA and CDR2 is YSYEKL. The CDR3 sequence is 19 residues long. This CDR3 reads CASSQPPGQGASGANVLTF. Here the CDR3 DNA reads TGCGCCAGCAGCCAGCCGCCGGGACAGGGAGCGTCTGGGGCCAACGTCCTGACTTTC.

The genes are TRBV2 and TRBJ1-6, with D maybe TRBD1 (6 bases). Deletions cut 7 bases from V and 10 bases from J, with 20 bases between. CDR1 SNHLY and CDR2 FYNNEI come from the germline V gene. The CDR3 is made up of 15 amino acids. The CDR3 reads CASMGDRNSNSPLHF. CDR3 bases: TGTGCCAGCATGGGAGACAGGAATTCTAACTCACCCCTCCACTTT.

V gene TRBV24-1 combines with J gene TRBJ2-7; 7 nucleotides match TRBD2. Germline V gene sequence: CDR1 KGHDR, CDR2 SFDVKD. The CDR3 runs 16 residues. V shed 0 bases and J 6 bases; nucleotides not matched to a gene: 10. In DNA, the CDR3 is TGTGCCACCAGTGATTTGTTTGCCCGGGACTATGCCGAGCAGTACGTC. Its translation is CATSDLFARDYAEQYV.